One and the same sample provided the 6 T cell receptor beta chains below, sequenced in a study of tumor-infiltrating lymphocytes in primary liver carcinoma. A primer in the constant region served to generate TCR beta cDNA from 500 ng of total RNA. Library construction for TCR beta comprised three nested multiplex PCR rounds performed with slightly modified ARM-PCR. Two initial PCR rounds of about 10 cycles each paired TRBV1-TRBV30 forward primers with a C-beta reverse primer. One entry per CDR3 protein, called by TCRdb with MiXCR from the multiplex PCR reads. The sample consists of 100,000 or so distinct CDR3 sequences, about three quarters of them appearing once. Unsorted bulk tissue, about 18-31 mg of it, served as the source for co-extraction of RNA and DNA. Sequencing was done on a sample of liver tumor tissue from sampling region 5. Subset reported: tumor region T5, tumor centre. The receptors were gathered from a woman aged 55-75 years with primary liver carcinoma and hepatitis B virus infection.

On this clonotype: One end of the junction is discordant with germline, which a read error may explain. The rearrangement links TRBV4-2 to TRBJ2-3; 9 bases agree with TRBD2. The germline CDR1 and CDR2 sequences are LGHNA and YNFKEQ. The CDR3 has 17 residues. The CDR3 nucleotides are TGTGCCAGCGGCCAAGAGGGACTAGCAGGAGTAGCAGATACGCAGTATTTT. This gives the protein CASGQEGLAGVADTQYF.

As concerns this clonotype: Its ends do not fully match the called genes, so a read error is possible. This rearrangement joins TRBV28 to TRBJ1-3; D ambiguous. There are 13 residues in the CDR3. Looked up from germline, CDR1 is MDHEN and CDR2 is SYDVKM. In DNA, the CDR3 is TGTGCCAGCAGCTCCGGTCCTGGAAAAACCATATATTTT. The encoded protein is CASSSGPGKTIYF.

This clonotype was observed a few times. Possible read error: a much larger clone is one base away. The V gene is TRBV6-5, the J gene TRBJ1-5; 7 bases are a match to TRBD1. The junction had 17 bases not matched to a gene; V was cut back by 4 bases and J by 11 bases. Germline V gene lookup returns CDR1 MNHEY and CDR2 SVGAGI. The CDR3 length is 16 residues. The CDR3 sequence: CASSSSRQGNGQSQHF. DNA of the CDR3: TGTGCCAGCAGTTCCAGCCGACAGGGCAACGGACAGTCCCAGCATTTT.

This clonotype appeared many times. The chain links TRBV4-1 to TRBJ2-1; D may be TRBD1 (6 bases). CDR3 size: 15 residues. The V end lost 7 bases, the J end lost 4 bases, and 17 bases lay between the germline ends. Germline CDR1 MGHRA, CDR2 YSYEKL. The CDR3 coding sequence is TGCGCCAGCAAAGGGGGTGGGGGACGGTACAATGAGCAGTTCTTC. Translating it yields CASKGGGGRYNEQFF.

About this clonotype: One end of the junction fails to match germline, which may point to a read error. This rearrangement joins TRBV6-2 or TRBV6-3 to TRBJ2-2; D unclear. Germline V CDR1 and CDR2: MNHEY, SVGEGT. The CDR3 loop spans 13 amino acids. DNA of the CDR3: TGTGTCAGCAGTTCTGGAGTGCACGGGGAGCTGTTTTTT. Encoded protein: CVSSSGVHGELFF.

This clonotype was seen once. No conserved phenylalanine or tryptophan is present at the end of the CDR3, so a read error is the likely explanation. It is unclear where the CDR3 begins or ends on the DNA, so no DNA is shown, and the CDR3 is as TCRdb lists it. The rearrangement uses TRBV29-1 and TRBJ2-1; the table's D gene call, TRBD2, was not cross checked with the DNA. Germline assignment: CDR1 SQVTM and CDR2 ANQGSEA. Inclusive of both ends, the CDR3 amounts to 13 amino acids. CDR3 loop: CSAVLTNGGGEFS.